This record concerns one T cell receptor beta chain sequence. No antigen is known for it. The source of the sample is a study of cytomegalovirus exposure and HLA in healthy donors. Study-level findings and limits: A later look showed TCR association rates differing by HLA locus, highest for DRB1 and lowest for HLA-C.

Trimming pared 2 bases from V and 1 base from J, leaving 8 bases between. Germline V gives CDR1 SGHTA, CDR2 FQGNSA. The CDR3 loop spans 14 amino acids. 60 Vbeta and 13 Jbeta primers were used in PCR. Sequencing used immunoSEQ multiplex PCR; TCRdb keeps in-frame clones, though not all of them. This sample yields about 90,000 clones, of which under 85% are seen a single time; roughly 1.9% belongs to the top ten. The sequence was obtained from a boy younger than 18 in good health and CMV-seronegative. The sample comprised PBMCs. V usage is TRBV7-2 and J usage is TRBJ1-1; unclear D gene. This chain's CDR3 is CASSLSQPNTEAFF. As DNA, the CDR3 is TGTGCCAGCAGCTTATCACAGCCGAACACTGAAGCTTTCTTT.